Listed here are 32 T cell receptor beta chains from one sample, sequenced in a study of cytomegalovirus exposure and HLA in healthy donors. Researchers ran the PCR with 60 Vbeta and 13 Jbeta primers. Assay: immunoSEQ multiplex PCR; the TCRdb copy retains only in-frame clones and omits some. The top ten clones hold around 0.74% of a sample with around 190,000 clones, approximately 79% of them seen once. The specimen sequenced was PBMCs. These receptors were taken from a woman aged 40 to 49 in good health and CMV-seronegative.

The rearrangement joins TRBV5-1 to TRBJ2-4; perhaps TRBD2 as D (6 bases). The CDR3 spans 18 residues. V lost 4 bases and J lost 0, with 20 bases in between. The germline CDR1 and CDR2 sequences are SGHRS and YFSETQ. Here the CDR3 reads CASSSGLTGALAKNIQYF. The CDR3 bases are TGCGCCAGCAGCAGCGGACTAACTGGAGCCCTAGCCAAAAACATTCAGTACTTC.

The chain employs TRBV18 and TRBJ1-1, with TRBD1 matching over 7 bases. The V segment lost 2 bases and the J segment 1 base; nucleotides outside the gene matches: 7. From germline, CDR1 is KGHSH and CDR2 LQKENI. There are 16 residues in the CDR3. The CDR3 loop reads CASSPNSGTANTEAFF. The CDR3 DNA reads as TGTGCCAGCTCACCAAATTCCGGGACAGCGAACACTGAAGCTTTCTTT.

The chain has TRBV6-5 and TRBJ2-2; D is possibly TRBD2 (5 bases). CDR1 and CDR2 (germline): MNHEY, SVGAGI. V lost 8 bases to trimming and J lost 1 base, with 14 bases between them. The CDR3 is 15 residues long. CDR3 nucleotide sequence: TGTGCCAGCGCTCGGGGTGAAGGGAACACCGGGGAGCTGTTTTTT. The encoded protein is CASARGEGNTGELFF.

The J gene is TRBJ1-1, the V gene TRBV6-5; D call uncertain. This CDR3 region has 13 residues. Germline V gives CDR1 MNHEY, CDR2 SVGAGI. Trimming pared 8 bases from V and 1 base from J, leaving 11 bases between. The CDR3 DNA reads TGTGCCAGCCGGGAGGCGGGGAACACTGAAGCTTTCTTT. Translated, it gives CASREAGNTEAFF.

J is TRBJ2-3 and V is TRBV9; D is possibly TRBD2 (5 bases). V lost 7 bases to trimming and J lost 2 bases, with 14 bases between them. Germline lookup yields CDR1 SGDLS and CDR2 YYNGEE. The CDR3 spans 14 residues. The CDR3 region is CASGRAGNTDTQYF. CDR3 nucleotides: TGTGCCAGCGGGCGGGCGGGTAACACAGATACGCAGTATTTT.

Turning to this clone: Other DNA sequences in this specimen translate into the identical CDR3. The chain uses TRBV30 and TRBJ2-7, with 10 bases fitting TRBD1. The germline V gene encodes CDR1 GTSNPN and CDR2 SVGIG (reference sequence). This CDR3 has 13 residues. The J segment lost 5 bases and the V segment lost 2 bases, leaving 3 bases of the junction unmatched. CDR3 DNA: TGTGCCTGGAGTCCGGGACAGGGGAACGAGCAGTACTTC. It yields the protein CAWSPGQGNEQYF. The variable domain in full, with the rest retrieved from reference TRBV30 and TRBJ2-7, is SQTIHQWPATLVQPVGSPLSLECTVEGTSNPNLYWYRQAAGRGLQLLFYSVGIGQISSEVPQNLSASRPQDRQFILSSKKLLLSDSGFYLCAWSPGQGNEQYFGPGTRLTVT.

This rearrangement joins TRBV7-9 to TRBJ2-5; D may be TRBD1 (5 bases). V was pared by 4 bases and J by 7 bases, with 22 bases between. Germline lookup yields CDR1 SEHNR and CDR2 FQNEAQ (reference sequence). The CDR3 contains 16 residues. CDR3 in amino acids: CASSSPLTLERGTQYF. The CDR3, as DNA: TGTGCCAGCAGCTCCCCCCTCACACTGGAAAGGGGGACCCAGTACTTC.

This clone came up a few times. CDR3 in amino acids: CASSQEAGTEQYF. The CDR3 nucleotides are TGCGCCAGCAGCCAAGAAGCGGGTACCGAGCAGTACTTC. The genes are TRBV4-3 and TRBJ2-7; D perhaps matches TRBD2 (6 bases). V lost 0 bases and J 6 bases, leaving 9 bases between the germline ends. CDR3 length: 13 residues. Germline CDR1 reads LGHNA; CDR2 reads YSLEER.

The genes are TRBV6-6 and TRBJ2-7, with a tentative D call TRBD2 (5 bases). Germline CDR1 reads MNHNY; CDR2 reads SVGAGI (reference sequence). The V end was cut by 2 bases, the J end by 4 bases, with 12 bases between. The CDR3 covers 14 residues. The CDR3 region is CASSYRESGYEQYF. Written as DNA, the CDR3 is TGTGCCAGCAGTTACAGGGAATCGGGGTACGAGCAGTACTTC.

The rearrangement links TRBV13 to TRBJ2-7; TRBD1 aligns across 10 bases. Trimming removed 5 bases from V and 3 bases from J; junction bases left unmatched: 1. The CDR3 runs to 13 residues. The germline V gene has CDR1 PRHDT and CDR2 FYEKMQ (reference sequence). The CDR3 DNA is TGTGCCAGCAGCGGGGACAGGGGCTACGAGCAGTACTTC. Its translation is CASSGDRGYEQYF.

CDR3 region: CASSRTGSGQPQHF. DNA for the CDR3: TGTGCCAGCAGTCGTACAGGGTCTGGTCAGCCCCAGCATTTT. The gene calls are TRBV2 and TRBJ1-5, with D possibly matching TRBD1 (6 bases). Germline CDR1 is SNHLY and CDR2 is FYNNEI. This CDR3 has 14 residues. V was trimmed by 5 bases and J by 6 bases, leaving 14 bases between them. The variable domain in full, completed from reference TRBV2 and TRBJ1-5, reads EPEVTQTPSHQVTQMGQEVILRCVPISNHLYFYWYRQILGQKVEFLVSFYNNEISEKSEIFDDQFSVERPDGSNFTLKIRSTKLEDSAMYFCASSRTGSGQPQHFGDGTRLSIL.

The chain employs TRBV27 and TRBJ2-1; 7 bases are a match to TRBD2. Trimming took 0 bases from V and 7 from J; bases not matched to a gene: 9. The germline V gene encodes CDR1 MNHEY and CDR2 SMNVEV (reference sequence). The CDR3 length is 16 residues. This CDR3 reads CASSLSGGEGRNEQFF. CDR3 sequence (DNA): TGTGCCAGCAGTTTATCGGGGGGGGAGGGCCGGAATGAGCAGTTCTTC.

This chain links TRBV6-5 with TRBJ2-3; D may be TRBD2 (5 bases). CDR1 is MNHEY, CDR2 SVGAGI, per germline. The V and J ends lost 2 bases and 3 bases respectively, with 12 bases between them. The CDR3 has 15 residues. CDR3 in amino acids: CASSYKPGWTDTQYF. The CDR3 DNA sequence: TGTGCCAGCAGTTACAAACCGGGGTGGACAGATACGCAGTATTTT.

The chain employs TRBV27 and TRBJ1-2, with D tentatively TRBD1 (6 bases). The germline gives CDR1 MNHEY, CDR2 SMNVEV (reference sequence). The V gene lost 3 bases and the J gene lost 5 bases, with 10 bases spanning the gap. The CDR3 consists of 13 residues. In DNA, the CDR3 is TGTGCCAGCAGTTTTAACCAGGGGTATGGCTACACCTTC. Translating gives CASSFNQGYGYTF.

This chain joins TRBV5-4 and TRBJ2-1; TRBD2 agrees at 9 bases. The junction had 6 bases not matched to a gene; V was cut back by 1 base and J by 4 bases. CDR1 and CDR2 from the germline V gene are SGHNT and YYREEE (reference sequence). This CDR3 is 16 amino acids long. DNA of the CDR3: TGTGCCAGCAGCTTGTCGGGCGGGGGGGCATACAATGAGCAGTTCTTC. This gives the protein CASSLSGGGAYNEQFF. The full variable domain, its missing parts supplied by reference TRBV5-4 and TRBJ2-1, is ETGVTQSPTHLIKTRGQQVTLRCSSQSGHNTVSWYQQALGQGPQFIFQYYREEENGRGNFPPRFSGLQFPNYSSELNVNALELDDSALYLCASSLSGGGAYNEQFFGPGTRLTVL.

The J gene is TRBJ1-1, the V gene TRBV10-3, with D hard to call. This CDR3 has 16 residues. Germline CDR1 ENHRY, CDR2 SYGVKD. V lost 5 bases to trimming and J lost 0 bases, with 16 bases between them. The CDR3 sequence: CAISTEGGFMNTEAFF. The CDR3 coding sequence is TGTGCCATCAGTACAGAAGGAGGGTTCATGAACACTGAAGCTTTCTTT.

This clone has a handful of counts. V is TRBV5-4 and J is TRBJ2-3; TRBD1 agrees at 8 bases. Germline assignment: CDR1 SGHNT and CDR2 YYREEE (reference sequence). This CDR3 is 16 amino acids long. The V and J ends lost 7 bases and 0 bases, in that order; junction bases with no gene match: 10. Here the CDR3 reads CASQDREASSTDTQYF. CDR3 nucleotide sequence: TGTGCCAGCCAGGACAGGGAGGCGTCTAGCACAGATACGCAGTATTTT.

The chain joins TRBV6-1 to TRBJ1-4; D is perhaps TRBD1 (6 bases). Germline V gene sequence: CDR1 MNHNS, CDR2 SASEGT. The CDR3 runs to 16 residues. The V end was cut by 1 base, the J end by 4 bases, with 13 bases between. CDR3 sequence reads: CASSEGPGQFNEKLFF. DNA for the CDR3: TGTGCCAGCAGTGAAGGACCGGGACAATTTAATGAAAAACTGTTTTTT.

This clone was seen a single time. The V and J genes are TRBV11-2 and TRBJ2-7, with D unclear. V was cut by 0 bases and J by 4 bases, with 7 bases left in between. The CDR3 sequence is 13 residues long. The germline gives CDR1 SGHAT, CDR2 FQNNGV. In nucleotides, the CDR3 is TGTGCCAGCAGCTTAGATCAACTTTACGAGCAGTACTTC. It codes for CASSLDQLYEQYF.

The rearrangement links TRBV2 to TRBJ2-1, with TRBD1 as a possible D gene (6 bases). Trimming stripped 3 bases from V and 6 bases from J, with 18 bases between. Germline CDR1 and CDR2: SNHLY and FYNNEI. The CDR3 sequence is 16 residues long. The CDR3 protein is CASSEDSNVRGNEQFF. The CDR3 DNA is TGTGCCAGCAGTGAGGACAGTAACGTTCGTGGCAATGAGCAGTTCTTC.

This clone has a single count. The rearrangement uses TRBV7-3 and TRBJ1-4; a weak D match, TRBD1 (5 bases). V lost 5 bases and J 8 bases, leaving 18 bases between the germline ends. The germline gives CDR1 SGHTA, CDR2 FQGTGA. The CDR3 sequence is 15 residues long. CDR3: CASSPDLRAGEKLFF. The CDR3 bases are TGTGCCAGCAGCCCCGACCTCCGGGCAGGGGAAAAACTGTTTTTT.

Written as DNA, the CDR3 is TGTGCCTCTCGGGGGGACTATGGCTACACCTTC. Amino acids: CASRGDYGYTF. This sequence joins TRBV30 and TRBJ1-2; a weak D match, TRBD1 (5 bases). V lost 7 bases and J lost 3, with 9 bases in between. CDR3 size: 11 residues. CDR1 is GTSNPN and CDR2 is SVGIG in the germline V gene (reference sequence).

This clone was found a few times. The chain links TRBV5-4 to TRBJ1-3; weak D call: TRBD1 (5 bases). Germline CDR1 SGHNT, CDR2 YYREEE (reference sequence). The length of the CDR3 is 15 residues. Trimming pared 3 bases from V and 4 bases from J, leaving 14 bases between. CDR3 region: CASSSGNARGNTIYF. The CDR3 coding sequence is TGTGCCAGCAGCTCAGGGAATGCGAGGGGAAACACCATATATTTT.

In this sample, this clone turned up a few times. The chain recombines TRBV19 with TRBJ1-5; 7 nucleotides match TRBD1. Per germline, CDR1 LNHDA and CDR2 SQIVND (reference sequence). With 6 bases clipped from V and 0 bases from J, the junction kept 5 bases outside the gene matches. The CDR3 totals 15 residues. The CDR3 DNA reads TGTGCCAGTAGAGAAGGGGGCATTAGCAATCAGCCCCAGCATTTT. Translating gives CASREGGISNQPQHF.

This clone was seen just once. This chain connects TRBV5-1 to TRBJ2-6; the match to TRBD1 covers 7 bases. Unmatched junction bases numbered 7, after V lost 4 bases and J lost 0 bases. Germline V gene lookup returns CDR1 SGHRS and CDR2 YFSETQ. This CDR3 spans 17 amino acids. DNA of the CDR3: TGCGCCAGCAGCCCGGGACAGACGAACTCTGGGGCCAACGTCCTGACTTTC. Translating it yields CASSPGQTNSGANVLTF.

Worth noting for this clone: The sample holds other DNA sequences that translate to the same CDR3. This chain uses TRBV6-5 with TRBJ1-5; the D gene is possibly TRBD1 (5 bases). V gave up 9 bases and J gave up 7 bases, with 22 bases separating them. This CDR3 has 15 residues. CDR1 is MNHEY, CDR2 SVGAGI, per germline. The CDR3 here is CASSQGIWANQPQHF. CDR3 coding DNA: TGTGCCAGTTCTCAGGGAATCTGGGCAAACCAGCCCCAGCATTTT.

V and J are TRBV9 and TRBJ2-3, with a weak D call TRBD2 (6 bases). V was cut by 0 bases and J by 6 bases, with 14 bases left in between. This CDR3 is 15 amino acids long. In germline, CDR1 is SGDLS, CDR2 YYNGEE. The DNA of the CDR3 is TGTGCCAGCAGCGTAGCTCCGCGGGACGGTGATACGCAGTATTTT. The encoded protein is CASSVAPRDGDTQYF.

The chain couples TRBV28 to TRBJ1-4, with D tentatively TRBD1 (5 bases). Germline V lookup: CDR1 MDHEN, CDR2 SYDVKM. The CDR3 is 17 residues long. Trimming took 3 bases from V and 3 from J, leaving 17 bases between them. The CDR3 sequence: CASSLPYRLGANEKLFF. CDR3 in DNA: TGTGCCAGCAGTTTGCCCTATCGACTAGGGGCTAATGAAAAACTGTTTTTT.

Here the CDR3 DNA reads TGTGCCAGCGCACTTAAAGCGAACACTGAAGCTTTCTTT. It encodes CASALKANTEAFF. The chain employs TRBV7-9 and TRBJ1-1; D is ambiguous. The CDR3 has 13 amino acids. Deletions cut 8 bases from V and 1 base from J, with 11 bases between. The V gene's germline CDR1 is SEHNR and CDR2 FQNEAQ (reference sequence).

The gene calls are TRBV27 and TRBJ2-6; D is perhaps TRBD2 (6 bases). Germline loops: CDR1 MNHEY, CDR2 SMNVEV (reference sequence). The CDR3 length is 16 residues. Trimming pared 7 bases from V and 0 bases from J, leaving 13 bases between. As DNA, the CDR3 is TGTGCCAGCAAGGCCTCGACTAGCTCTGGGGCCAACGTCCTGACTTTC. It yields the protein CASKASTSSGANVLTF.

Only one count was recorded for this clone. The chain couples TRBV5-4 to TRBJ2-3; possibly TRBD1 for D (5 bases). This CDR3 comprises 15 residues. The germline V and J ends were trimmed by 4 bases and 2 bases, with 14 bases remaining between them. Germline V CDR1 and CDR2: SGHNT, YYREEE (reference sequence). The CDR3 loop is CASSGDSLPTDTQYF. The CDR3 nucleotides are TGTGCCAGCAGCGGCGACAGTTTACCCACAGATACGCAGTATTTT.

The chain has TRBV6-4 and TRBJ1-5, with D possibly matching TRBD1 (6 bases). The CDR3 is 14 amino acids. Deletions cut 3 bases from V and 2 bases from J, with 8 bases between. The germline CDR1 and CDR2 sequences are MRHNA and SNTAGT. Here the CDR3 reads CASSEQGGNQPQHF. The CDR3 bases are TGTGCCAGCAGTGAACAGGGAGGCAATCAGCCCCAGCATTTT.